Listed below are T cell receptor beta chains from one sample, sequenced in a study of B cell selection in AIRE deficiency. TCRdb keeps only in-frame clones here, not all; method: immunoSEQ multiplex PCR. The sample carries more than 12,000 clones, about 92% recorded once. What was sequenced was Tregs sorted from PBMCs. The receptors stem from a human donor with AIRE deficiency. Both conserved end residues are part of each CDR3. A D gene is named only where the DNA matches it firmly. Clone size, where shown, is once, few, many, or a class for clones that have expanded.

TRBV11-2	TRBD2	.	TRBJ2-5	CASSPSGALGETQYF	TGTGCCAGCAGCCCGAGCGGGGCCCTAGGGGAGACCCAGTACTTC
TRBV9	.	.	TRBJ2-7	CASSVAVDSFDEQYF	TGTGCCAGCAGCGTAGCCGTGGACAGTTTCGACGAGCAGTACTTC
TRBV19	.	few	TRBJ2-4	CASSIAGWSTDAKNIQYF	TGTGCCAGTAGTATAGCGGGGTGGTCGACAGACGCCAAAAACATTCAGTACTTC
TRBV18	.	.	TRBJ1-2	CASSPSTETYGYTF	TGTGCCAGCTCACCTTCGACAGAGACCTATGGCTACACCTTC
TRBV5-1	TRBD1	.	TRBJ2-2	CASSGDGTGELFF	TGCGCCAGCAGCGGTGACGGGACAGGGGAGTTGTTTTTT
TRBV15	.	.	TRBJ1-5	CATSRGNQPQHF	TGTGCCACCAGCAGAGGAAATCAGCCCCAGCATTTT
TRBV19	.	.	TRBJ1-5	CASSIDVNQPQHF	TGTGCCAGTAGTATAGATGTCAATCAGCCCCAGCATTTT
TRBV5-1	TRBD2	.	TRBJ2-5	CASSLVVGSGRAETQYF	TGCGCCAGCAGCTTGGTTGTAGGTAGCGGGAGGGCGGAGACCCAGTACTTC
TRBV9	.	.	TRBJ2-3	CASSVDLAGRGQGDTQYF	TGTGCCAGCAGCGTAGATTTAGCGGGAAGGGGGCAGGGAGATACGCAGTATTTT
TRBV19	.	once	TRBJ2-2	CASGGTGSNTGELFF	TGTGCCAGCGGGGGTACGGGGTCGAACACCGGGGAGCTGTTTTTT
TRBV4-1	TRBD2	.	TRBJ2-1	CASSQGHGLAGMNEQFF	TGCGCCAGCAGCCAAGGCCATGGACTAGCGGGAATGAATGAGCAGTTCTTC
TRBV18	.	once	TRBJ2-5	CASSSGETQYF	TGTGCCAGCTCTTCGGGCGAGACCCAGTACTTC
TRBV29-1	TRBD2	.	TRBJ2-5	CSVSGSETQYF	TGCAGCGTAAGCGGGAGCGAGACCCAGTACTTC
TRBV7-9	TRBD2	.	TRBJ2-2	CTSSRGLAGNTGELFF	TGTACCAGCAGCCGAGGACTAGCGGGAAACACCGGGGAGCTGTTTTTT
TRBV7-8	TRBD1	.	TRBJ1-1	CASRPGTAGTEAFF	TGTGCCAGCAGGCCCGGGACAGCGGGGACTGAAGCTTTCTTT
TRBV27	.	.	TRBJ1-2	CASSLSGQVILYGYTF	TGTGCCAGCAGTTTATCGGGGCAGGTAATACTCTATGGCTACACCTTC
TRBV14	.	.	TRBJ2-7	CASSPPLWPGPYEQYF	TGTGCCAGCAGCCCGCCCCTCTGGCCAGGGCCCTACGAGCAGTACTTC
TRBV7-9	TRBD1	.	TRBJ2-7	CASSQGQGPYEQYF	TGTGCCAGCAGTCAGGGACAGGGCCCCTACGAGCAGTACTTC
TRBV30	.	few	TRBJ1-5	CAWSPPRAGFSNQPQHF	TGTGCCTGGAGTCCACCGCGGGCGGGCTTCAGCAATCAGCCCCAGCATTTT
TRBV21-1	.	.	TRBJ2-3	CASSKDPSGRASSTDTQYF	TGTGCCAGCAGCAAAGACCCCAGCGGGAGGGCCTCTAGCACAGATACGCAGTATTTT
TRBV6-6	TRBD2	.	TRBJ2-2	CASSYPLAGVTGELFF	TGTGCCAGCAGTTACCCACTAGCGGGAGTGACCGGGGAGCTGTTTTTT
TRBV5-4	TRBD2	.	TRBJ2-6	CASHTGGPGANVLTF	TGTGCCAGCCATACGGGGGGGCCGGGGGCCAACGTCCTGACTTTC
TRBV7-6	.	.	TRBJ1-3	CASSRFPSGNTIYF	TGTGCCAGCAGCCGTTTCCCCTCTGGAAACACCATATATTTT
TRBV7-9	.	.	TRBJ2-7	CASSPTGDFLSSYEQYF	TGTGCCAGCAGCCCCACCGGGGACTTTCTGAGCTCCTACGAGCAGTACTTC
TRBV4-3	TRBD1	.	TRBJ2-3	CASSQGQGWADTQYF	TGCGCCAGCAGCCAGGGACAGGGATGGGCAGATACGCAGTATTTT
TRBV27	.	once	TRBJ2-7	CASSLEAGKFYEQYF	TGTGCCAGCAGTTTAGAGGCAGGGAAGTTCTACGAGCAGTACTTC
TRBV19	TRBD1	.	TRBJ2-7	CASGSPGTGGTYEQYF	TGTGCCAGTGGATCACCAGGGACAGGGGGAACCTACGAGCAGTACTTC